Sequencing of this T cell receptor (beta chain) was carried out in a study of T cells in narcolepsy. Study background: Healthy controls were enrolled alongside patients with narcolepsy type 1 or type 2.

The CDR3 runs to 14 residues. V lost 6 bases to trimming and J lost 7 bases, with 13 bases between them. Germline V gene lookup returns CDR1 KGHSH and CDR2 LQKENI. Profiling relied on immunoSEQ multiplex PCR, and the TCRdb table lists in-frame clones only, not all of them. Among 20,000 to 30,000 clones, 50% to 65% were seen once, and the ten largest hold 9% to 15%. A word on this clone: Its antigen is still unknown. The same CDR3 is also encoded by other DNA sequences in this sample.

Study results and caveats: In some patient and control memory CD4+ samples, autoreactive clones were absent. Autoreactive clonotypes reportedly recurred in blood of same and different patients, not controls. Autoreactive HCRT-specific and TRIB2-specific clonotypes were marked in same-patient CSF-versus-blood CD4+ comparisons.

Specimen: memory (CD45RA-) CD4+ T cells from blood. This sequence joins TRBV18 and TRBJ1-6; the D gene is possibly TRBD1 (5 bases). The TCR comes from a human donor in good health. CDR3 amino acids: CASSPEQGNSPLHF. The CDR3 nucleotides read TGTGCCAGCTCGCCCGAGCAGGGCAATTCACCCCTCCACTTT.